This T cell receptor (beta chain) was sequenced during a study of radiation and T cells in renal cell carcinoma. Clones were read by immunoSEQ multiplex PCR, and TCRdb kept only the in-frame ones, dropping some. In the table there are 60,000 to 65,000 clones, roughly 79% of which are singletons. Study-wide findings and caveats: Baseline intratumoral clonotype presence is unknown without pretreatment biopsies. In blood, top tumor clones expanded by 2 weeks, shrinking by 4.

V was pared by 7 bases and J by 5 bases, with 7 bases of the junction left unmatched. Looked up from germline, CDR1 is SNHLY and CDR2 is FYNNEI. The CDR3 runs 13 residues. Time point meaning: blood 2 weeks post-SBRT. Treatment in this sample: 15 Gy SBRT to primary tumor, nephrectomy 4 weeks later. Radiation-treated patients gave blood at baseline, week 2 and week 4. The patient's renal cell carcinoma had clear cell pathology. Note on this clone: What it binds is not known.

This chain uses TRBV2 with TRBJ2-5; 7 bases are shared with TRBD1. Sequenced material: blood, taken from a patient whose treatment included radiotherapy and nephrectomy. This receptor was taken from a man in his 60s with renal cell carcinoma. The CDR3 nucleotides read TGTGCCAGCACGACAGGGTCGTGGGAGACCCAGTACTTC. Its protein product is CASTTGSWETQYF. Together with reference TRBV2 and TRBJ2-5, the CDR3 gives the full variable domain: EPEVTQTPSHQVTQMGQEVILRCVPISNHLYFYWYRQILGQKVEFLVSFYNNEISEKSEIFDDQFSVERPDGSNFTLKIRSTKLEDSAMYFCASTTGSWETQYFGPGTRLLVL.